These 6 T cell receptor beta chains share one sample of origin, sequenced in a study of blood T cell repertoires in COVID-19. Profiling relied on immunoSEQ multiplex PCR, and the TCRdb table lists in-frame clones only, not all of them. Among around 130,000 clones, around four fifths were seen once, and the ten largest hold roughly 13%. The sequencing input was peripheral blood. The receptors here all came from a human donor in a cohort sampled during active COVID-19.

In DNA, the CDR3 is TGTGCCAGCAGCCGCCGGTGGGCACCGGCAGGCCTCTCTGGAAACACCATATATTTT. Protein sequence: CASSRRWAPAGLSGNTIYF. The chain couples TRBV6-2 or TRBV6-3 to TRBJ1-3; D is unclear. Looked up from germline, CDR1 is MNHEY and CDR2 is SVGEGT. There are 19 residues in the CDR3. V was trimmed by 6 bases and J by 0 bases, leaving 24 bases between them.

The chain uses TRBV5-1 and TRBJ2-7; D might be TRBD2 (5 bases). The ends were cut back, 3 bases at V and 0 bases at J, with 19 bases in the middle. The CDR3 has 17 amino acids. In germline, CDR1 is SGHRS, CDR2 YFSETQ. The CDR3 is CASSSSGRQSHSYEQYF. CDR3 nucleotides: TGCGCCAGCAGCTCGAGCGGCAGGCAGTCCCACTCCTACGAGCAGTACTTC.

V and J are TRBV5-1 and TRBJ1-3; D might be TRBD1 (5 bases). The germline V gene encodes CDR1 SGHRS and CDR2 YFSETQ. V dropped 2 bases and J dropped 8 bases, with 14 bases sitting between them. The CDR3 contains 14 residues. Written as DNA, the CDR3 is TGCGCCAGCAGCTTTTCGGGGGTCGTGGACACCATATATTTT. Protein: CASSFSGVVDTIYF.

As to this clone: The junction and the germline gene differ at one end; a read error may be behind it. J is TRBJ1-6 and V is TRBV30; no clear D. Germline-derived CDR1 and CDR2 are GTSNPN and SVGIG (reference sequence). The CDR3 has 13 amino acids. The CDR3 coding sequence is TGTGCCTGGAGTATTGGCGGTAATCCACCCCTCCACTTT. It specifies CAWSIGGNPPLHF.

The table lists this clone with many counts. The chain combines TRBV5-1 with TRBJ1-1; D is perhaps TRBD1 (6 bases). The CDR3 extends over 13 amino acids. With 0 bases removed from V and 6 bases from J, the gap between germline ends came to 9 bases. The germline V gene has CDR1 SGHRS and CDR2 YFSETQ. The CDR3, as DNA: TGCGCCAGCAGCTTGGACAGGGAGTCTGAAGCTTTCTTT. Its protein is CASSLDRESEAFF.

This chain joins TRBV18 and TRBJ2-1; possible D gene TRBD2, 5 bases. V was trimmed by 1 base and J by 9 bases, leaving 16 bases between them. In germline, CDR1 is KGHSH, CDR2 LQKENI. The length of the CDR3 is 15 residues. Here the CDR3 reads CASSPLLVRGGEQFF. CDR3 sequence (DNA): TGTGCCAGCTCACCACTACTAGTGCGAGGCGGTGAGCAGTTCTTC.